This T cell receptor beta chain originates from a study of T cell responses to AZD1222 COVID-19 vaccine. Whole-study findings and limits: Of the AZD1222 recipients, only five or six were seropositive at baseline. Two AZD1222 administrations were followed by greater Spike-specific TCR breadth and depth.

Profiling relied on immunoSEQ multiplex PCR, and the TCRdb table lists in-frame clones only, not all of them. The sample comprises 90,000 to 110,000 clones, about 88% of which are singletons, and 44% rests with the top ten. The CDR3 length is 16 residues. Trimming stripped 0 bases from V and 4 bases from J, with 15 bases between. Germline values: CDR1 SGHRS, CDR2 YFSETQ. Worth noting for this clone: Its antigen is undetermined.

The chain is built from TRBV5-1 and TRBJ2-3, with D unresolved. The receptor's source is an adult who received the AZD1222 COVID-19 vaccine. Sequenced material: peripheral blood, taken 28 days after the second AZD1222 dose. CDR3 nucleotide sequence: TGCGCCAGCAGCTTGGCGAGACTTAGTACAGCAGATACGCAGTATTTT. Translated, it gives CASSLARLSTADTQYF. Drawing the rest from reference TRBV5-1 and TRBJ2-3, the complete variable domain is KAGVTQTPRYLIKTRGQQVTLSCSPISGHRSVSWYQQTPGQGLQFLFEYFSETQRNKGNFPGRFSGRQFSNSRSEMNVSTLELGDSALYLCASSLARLSTADTQYFGPGTRLTVL.